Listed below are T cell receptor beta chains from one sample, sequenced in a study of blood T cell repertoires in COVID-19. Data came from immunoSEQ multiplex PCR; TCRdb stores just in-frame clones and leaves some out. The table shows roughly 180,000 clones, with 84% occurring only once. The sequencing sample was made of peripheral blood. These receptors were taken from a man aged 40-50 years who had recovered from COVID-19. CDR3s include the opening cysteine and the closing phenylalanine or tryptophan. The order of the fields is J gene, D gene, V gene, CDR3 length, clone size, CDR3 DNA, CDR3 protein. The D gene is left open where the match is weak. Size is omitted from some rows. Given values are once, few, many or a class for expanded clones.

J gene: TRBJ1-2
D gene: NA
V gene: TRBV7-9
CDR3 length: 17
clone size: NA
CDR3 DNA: TGTGCCAGCAGCTTAGGTAGTTACGGAACAGTGAACTATGGCTACACCTTC
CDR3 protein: CASSLGSYGTVNYGYTF

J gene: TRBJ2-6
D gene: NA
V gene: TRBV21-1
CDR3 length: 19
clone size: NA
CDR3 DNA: TGTGCCAGCAGCCCGGTGGACAGGGCCTATGAATCTGGGGCCAACGTCCTGACTTTC
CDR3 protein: CASSPVDRAYESGANVLTF

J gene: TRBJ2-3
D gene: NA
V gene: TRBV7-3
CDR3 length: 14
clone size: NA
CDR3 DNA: TGTGCCAGCAGCTTAGGGGAGAACACAGATACGCAGTATTTT
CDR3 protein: CASSLGENTDTQYF

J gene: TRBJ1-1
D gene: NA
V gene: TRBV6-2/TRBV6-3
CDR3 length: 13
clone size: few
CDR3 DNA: TGTGCCAGCAGCTCAACAGAGAACACTGAAGCTTTCTTT
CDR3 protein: CASSSTENTEAFF

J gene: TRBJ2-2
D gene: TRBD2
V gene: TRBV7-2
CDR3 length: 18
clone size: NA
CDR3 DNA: TGTGCCAGCAGCTTAGGTTCGCGGGGGGTCCCGAACACCGGGGAGCTGTTTTTT
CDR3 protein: CASSLGSRGVPNTGELFF

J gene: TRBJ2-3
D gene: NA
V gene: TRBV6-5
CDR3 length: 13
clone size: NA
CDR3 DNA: TGTGCCAGCAGTCCAACACCCGGGGATACGCAGTATTTT
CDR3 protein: CASSPTPGDTQYF

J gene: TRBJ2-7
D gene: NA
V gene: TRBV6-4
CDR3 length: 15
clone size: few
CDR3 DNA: TGTGCCAGCAGTGACTCGAGCAGGAACTCCTACGAGCAGTACTTC
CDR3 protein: CASSDSSRNSYEQYF

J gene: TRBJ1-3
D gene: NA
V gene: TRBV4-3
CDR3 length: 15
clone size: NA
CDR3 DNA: TGCGCCAGCAGCCAAGATAAGACTTATGGAAACACCATATATTTT
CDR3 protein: CASSQDKTYGNTIYF

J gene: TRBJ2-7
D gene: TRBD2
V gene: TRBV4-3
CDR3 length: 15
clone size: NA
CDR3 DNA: TGCGCCAGCAGCCAAGATCAGGGCGGGAGCTACGAGCAGTACTTC
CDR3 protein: CASSQDQGGSYEQYF

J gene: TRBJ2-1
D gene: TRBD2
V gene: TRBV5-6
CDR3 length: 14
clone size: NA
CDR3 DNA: TGTGCCAGCAGCCCCCCAGCGGGAGAAGGTGAGCAGTTCTTC
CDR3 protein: CASSPPAGEGEQFF

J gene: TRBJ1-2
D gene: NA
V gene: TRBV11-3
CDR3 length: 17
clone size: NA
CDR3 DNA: TGTGCCAGCAGCTTCTCCCCCGAAGACAGGATTACTTATGGCTACACCTTC
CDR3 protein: CASSFSPEDRITYGYTF

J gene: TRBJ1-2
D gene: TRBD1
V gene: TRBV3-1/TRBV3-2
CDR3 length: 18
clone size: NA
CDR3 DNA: TGTGCCAGCAGCCAAGATCACCGGGACAGGAAAGCTAACTATGGCTACACCTTC
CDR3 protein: CASSQDHRDRKANYGYTF

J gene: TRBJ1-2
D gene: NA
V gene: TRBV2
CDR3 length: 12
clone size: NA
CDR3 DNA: TGTGCCAGCAGTTTGGGGGCTGGAGGCTACACCTTC
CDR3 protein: CASSLGAGGYTF

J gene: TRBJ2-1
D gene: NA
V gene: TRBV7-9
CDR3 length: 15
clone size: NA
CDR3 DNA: TGTGCCAGCAGCACACTACCGGGATCCAGCAATGAGCAGTTCTTC
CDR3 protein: CASSTLPGSSNEQFF

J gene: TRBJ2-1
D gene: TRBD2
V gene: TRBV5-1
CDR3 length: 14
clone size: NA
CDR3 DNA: TGCGCCAGCAGCTTGAGGCTAGCGGGAAGTGAGCAGTTCTTC
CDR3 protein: CASSLRLAGSEQFF

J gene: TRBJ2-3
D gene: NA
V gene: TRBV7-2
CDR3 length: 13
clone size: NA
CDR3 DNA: TGTGCCAGCAGCGAACAGGGAGCCGATACGCAGTATTTT
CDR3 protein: CASSEQGADTQYF

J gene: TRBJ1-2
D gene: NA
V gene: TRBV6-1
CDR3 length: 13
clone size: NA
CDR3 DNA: TGTGCCAGCAGTGAAGAACAGGGAACAGGCTACACCTTC
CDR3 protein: CASSEEQGTGYTF

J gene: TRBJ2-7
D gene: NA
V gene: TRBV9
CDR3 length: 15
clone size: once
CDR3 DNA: TGTGCCAGCAGCCGTGAGCTCGGAGGGAGGAACGAGCAGTACTTC
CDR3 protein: CASSRELGGRNEQYF

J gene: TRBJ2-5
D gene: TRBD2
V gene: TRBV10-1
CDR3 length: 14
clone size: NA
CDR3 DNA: TGCGCCAGCAGTGAGGGCGGGAGGCAAGAGACCCAGTACTTC
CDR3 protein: CASSEGGRQETQYF

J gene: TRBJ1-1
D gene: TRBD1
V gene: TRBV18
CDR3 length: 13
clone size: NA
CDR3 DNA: TGTGCCAGCTCACCCCCAGGGGGCACTGAAGCTTTCTTT
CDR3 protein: CASSPPGGTEAFF

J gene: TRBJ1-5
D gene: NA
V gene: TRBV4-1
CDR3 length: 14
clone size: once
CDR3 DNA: TGCGCCAGCAGCCAGGGCGATAGCAATCAGCCCCAGCATTTT
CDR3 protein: CASSQGDSNQPQHF

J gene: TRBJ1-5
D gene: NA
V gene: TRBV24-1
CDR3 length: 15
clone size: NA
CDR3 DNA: TGTGCCACCAGTGATCCCAACAGGGAGAATCAGCCCCAGCATTTT
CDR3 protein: CATSDPNRENQPQHF

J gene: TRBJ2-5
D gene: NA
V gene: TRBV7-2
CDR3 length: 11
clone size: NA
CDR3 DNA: TGTGCCAGCAGTTGGGCCGAGACCCAGTACTTC
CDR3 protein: CASSWAETQYF

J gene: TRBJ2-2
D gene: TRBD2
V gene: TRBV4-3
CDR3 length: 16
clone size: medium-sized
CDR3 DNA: TGCGCCAGCAGCCAAGATCAGCGGGGGAACACCGGGGAGCTGTTTTTT
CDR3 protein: CASSQDQRGNTGELFF

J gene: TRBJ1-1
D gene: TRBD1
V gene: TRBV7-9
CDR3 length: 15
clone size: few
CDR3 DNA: TGTGCCAGCAGCTTCCGACAGGGGGCGCTCGCTGAAGCTTTCTTT
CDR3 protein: CASSFRQGALAEAFF

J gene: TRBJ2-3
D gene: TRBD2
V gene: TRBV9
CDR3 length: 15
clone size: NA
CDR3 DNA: TGTGCCAGCAGCCTGGAAGCGGGAGATACAGATACGCAGTATTTT
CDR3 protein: CASSLEAGDTDTQYF

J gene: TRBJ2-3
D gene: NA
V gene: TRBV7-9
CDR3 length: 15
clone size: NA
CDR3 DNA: TGTGCCAGCAGCTCCCCGGTACAGATCACAGATACGCAGTATTTT
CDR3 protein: CASSSPVQITDTQYF

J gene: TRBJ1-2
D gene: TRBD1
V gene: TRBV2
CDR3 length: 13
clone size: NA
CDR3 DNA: TGTGCCAGCAGCCTACAGGGGATGGGAGGCTACACCTTC
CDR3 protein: CASSLQGMGGYTF